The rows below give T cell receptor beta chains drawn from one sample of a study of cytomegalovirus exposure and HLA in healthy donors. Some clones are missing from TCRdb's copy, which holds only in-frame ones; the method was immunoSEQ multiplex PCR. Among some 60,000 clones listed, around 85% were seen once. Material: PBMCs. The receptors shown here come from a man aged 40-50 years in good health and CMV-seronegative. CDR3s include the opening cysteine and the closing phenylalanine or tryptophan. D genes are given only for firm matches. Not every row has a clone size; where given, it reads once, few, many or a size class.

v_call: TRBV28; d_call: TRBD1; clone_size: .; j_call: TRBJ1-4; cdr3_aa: CASSVDRGNEKLFF; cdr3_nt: TGTGCCAGCAGTGTAGACAGGGGGAATGAAAAACTGTTTTTT
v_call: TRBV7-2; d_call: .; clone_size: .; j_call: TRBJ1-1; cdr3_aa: CASSLALFGGATEAFF; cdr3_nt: TGTGCCAGCAGCTTAGCTCTTTTCGGAGGGGCGACTGAAGCTTTCTTT
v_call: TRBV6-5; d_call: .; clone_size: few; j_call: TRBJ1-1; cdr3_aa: CASRKQGMNTEAFF; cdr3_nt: TGTGCCAGCCGCAAACAGGGCATGAACACTGAAGCTTTCTTT
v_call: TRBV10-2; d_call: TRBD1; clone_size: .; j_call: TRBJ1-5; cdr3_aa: CASSEGGKGPNQPQHF; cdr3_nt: TGCGCCAGCAGTGAAGGGGGCAAAGGCCCTAATCAGCCCCAGCATTTT
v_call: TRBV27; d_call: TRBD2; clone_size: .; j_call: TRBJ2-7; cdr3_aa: CASTPRASGGPSSYEQYF; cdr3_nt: TGTGCCAGTACTCCCCGCGCTAGCGGGGGCCCGAGCTCCTACGAGCAGTACTTC
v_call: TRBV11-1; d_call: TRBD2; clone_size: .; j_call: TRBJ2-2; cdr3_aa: CASSASGGSSGELFF; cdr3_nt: TGTGCCAGCAGCGCTAGCGGGGGGTCATCAGGGGAGCTGTTTTTT
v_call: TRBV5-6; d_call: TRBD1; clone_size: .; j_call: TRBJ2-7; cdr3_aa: CASSAGTGQREQYF; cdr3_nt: TGTGCCAGCAGCGCCGGGACAGGACAAAGGGAGCAGTACTTC
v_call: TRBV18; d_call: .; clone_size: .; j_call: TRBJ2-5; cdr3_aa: CASSPRTGGETQYF; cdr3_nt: TGTGCCAGCTCACCGAGGACAGGAGGGGAGACCCAGTACTTC
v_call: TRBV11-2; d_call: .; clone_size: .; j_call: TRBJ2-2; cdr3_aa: CASSPIRTGELFF; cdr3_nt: TGTGCCAGCAGCCCTATCCGCACCGGGGAGCTGTTTTTT
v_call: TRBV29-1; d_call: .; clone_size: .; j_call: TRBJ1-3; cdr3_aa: CSVRRQSDTIYF; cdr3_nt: TGCAGCGTAAGGCGACAGTCGGACACCATATATTTT
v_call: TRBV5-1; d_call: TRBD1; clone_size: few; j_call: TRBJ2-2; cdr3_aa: CASRNDRGWPGELFF; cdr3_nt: TGCGCCAGCAGGAACGACAGGGGATGGCCCGGGGAGCTGTTTTTT
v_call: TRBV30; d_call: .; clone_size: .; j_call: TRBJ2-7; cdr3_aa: CAWSVPYMGAVRYEQYF; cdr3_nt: TGTGCCTGGAGTGTACCCTACATGGGGGCGGTTCGGTACGAGCAGTACTTC
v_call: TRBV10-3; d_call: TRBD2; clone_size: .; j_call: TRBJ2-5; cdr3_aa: CAISESASGEETQYF; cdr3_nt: TGTGCCATCAGTGAGTCGGCTAGCGGGGAAGAGACCCAGTACTTC
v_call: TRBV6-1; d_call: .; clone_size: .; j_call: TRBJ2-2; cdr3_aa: CASSEGTDYTGELFF; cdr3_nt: TGTGCCAGCAGTGAAGGTACGGACTACACCGGGGAGCTGTTTTTT
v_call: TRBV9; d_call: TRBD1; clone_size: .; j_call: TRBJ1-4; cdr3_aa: CASSVWGQGSEKLFF; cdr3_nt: TGTGCCAGCAGCGTATGGGGACAGGGGAGTGAAAAACTGTTTTTT
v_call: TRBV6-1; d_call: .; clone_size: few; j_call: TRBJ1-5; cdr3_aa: CASMLLAGSNQPQHF; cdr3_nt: TGTGCCAGCATGTTGTTGGCAGGCAGCAATCAGCCCCAGCATTTT
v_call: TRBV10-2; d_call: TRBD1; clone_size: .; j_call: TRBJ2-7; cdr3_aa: CASSDSPGTLRDRGKYEQYF; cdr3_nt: TGCGCCAGCAGTGACAGTCCTGGGACGCTCCGGGACAGGGGGAAATACGAGCAGTACTTC
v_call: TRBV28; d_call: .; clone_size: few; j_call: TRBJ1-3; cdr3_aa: CASQLSGNTIYF; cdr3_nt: TGTGCCAGCCAACTCTCTGGAAACACCATATATTTT
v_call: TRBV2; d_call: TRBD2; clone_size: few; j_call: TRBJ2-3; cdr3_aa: CASTNRGTSGGAQYF; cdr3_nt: TGTGCCAGCACAAATAGAGGGACTAGCGGGGGTGCGCAGTATTTT
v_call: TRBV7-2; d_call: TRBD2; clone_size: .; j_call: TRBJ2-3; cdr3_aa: CASSLGLAGVTQYF; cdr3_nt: TGTGCCAGCAGCTTAGGACTAGCGGGGGTTACGCAGTATTTT
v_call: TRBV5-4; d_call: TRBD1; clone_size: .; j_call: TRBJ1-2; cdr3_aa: CASSPGQSNYGYTF; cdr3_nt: TGTGCCAGCAGCCCGGGACAGAGTAACTATGGCTACACCTTC
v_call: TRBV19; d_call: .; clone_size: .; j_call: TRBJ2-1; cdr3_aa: CASRALIGNEQFF; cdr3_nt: TGTGCCAGTAGAGCCCTTATTGGCAATGAGCAGTTCTTC
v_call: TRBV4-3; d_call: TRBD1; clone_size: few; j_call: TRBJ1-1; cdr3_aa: CASSHTTGGGTEAFF; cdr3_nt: TGCGCCAGCAGCCACACGACAGGGGGGGGCACTGAAGCTTTCTTT
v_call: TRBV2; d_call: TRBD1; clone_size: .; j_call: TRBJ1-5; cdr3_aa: CASSGTGVYNQPQHF; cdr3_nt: TGTGCCAGCAGTGGGACAGGGGTTTACAATCAGCCCCAGCATTTT
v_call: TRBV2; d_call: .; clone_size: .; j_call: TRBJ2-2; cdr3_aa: CASRGGPGRNTGELFF; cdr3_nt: TGTGCCAGCAGGGGGGGGCCGGGGCGAAACACCGGGGAGCTGTTTTTT
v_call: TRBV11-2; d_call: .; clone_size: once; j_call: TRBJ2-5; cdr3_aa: CASGDLWSQYF; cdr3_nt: TGTGCCAGCGGAGACTTGTGGTCCCAGTACTTC
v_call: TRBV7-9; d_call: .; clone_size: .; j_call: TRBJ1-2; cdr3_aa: CASSPHQGNYGYTF; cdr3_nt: TGTGCCAGCAGCCCGCATCAGGGGAACTATGGCTACACCTTC
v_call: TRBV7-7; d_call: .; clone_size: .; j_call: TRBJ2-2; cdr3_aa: CASSHYTGELFF; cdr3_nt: TGTGCCAGCAGCCACTACACCGGGGAGCTGTTTTTT
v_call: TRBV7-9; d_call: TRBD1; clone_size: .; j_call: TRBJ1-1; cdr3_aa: CASSTRASGGITEAFF; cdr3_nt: TGTGCCAGCAGCACCCGGGCCTCAGGGGGAATCACTGAAGCTTTCTTT
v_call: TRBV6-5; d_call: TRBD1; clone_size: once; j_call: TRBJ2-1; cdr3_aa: CASGQGVNNEQFF; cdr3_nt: TGTGCCAGTGGACAGGGGGTTAACAATGAGCAGTTCTTC
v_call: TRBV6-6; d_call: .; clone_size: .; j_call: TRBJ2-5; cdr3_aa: CASSYVGEETQYF; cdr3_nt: TGTGCCAGCAGTTACGTTGGGGAGGAGACCCAGTACTTC
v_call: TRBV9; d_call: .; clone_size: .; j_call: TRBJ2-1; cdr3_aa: CASSVETDYNEQFF; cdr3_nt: TGTGCCAGCAGCGTAGAAACAGATTACAATGAGCAGTTCTTC
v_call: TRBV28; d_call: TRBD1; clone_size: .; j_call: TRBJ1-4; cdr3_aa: CASSLPNYRGPNEKLFF; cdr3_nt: TGTGCCAGCAGTTTACCGAACTACAGGGGGCCTAATGAAAAACTGTTTTTT
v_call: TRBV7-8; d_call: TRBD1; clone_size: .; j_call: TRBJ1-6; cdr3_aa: CASSLAGTGESPLHF; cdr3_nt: TGTGCCAGCAGCTTAGCCGGGACAGGGGAGTCACCCCTCCACTTT
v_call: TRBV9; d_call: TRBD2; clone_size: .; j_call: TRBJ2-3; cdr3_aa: CASSATGTSSDTQYF; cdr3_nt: TGTGCCAGCAGCGCTACCGGGACTAGCTCCGATACGCAGTATTTT
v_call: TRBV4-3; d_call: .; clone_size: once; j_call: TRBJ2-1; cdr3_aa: CASSPVRGYDNEQFF; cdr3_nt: TGCGCCAGCAGCCCAGTTCGCGGGTACGACAATGAGCAGTTCTTC
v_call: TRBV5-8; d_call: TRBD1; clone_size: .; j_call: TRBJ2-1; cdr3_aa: CASSLRQGAVNEQFF; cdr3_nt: TGTGCCAGCAGCTTGCGGCAGGGGGCGGTCAATGAGCAGTTCTTC
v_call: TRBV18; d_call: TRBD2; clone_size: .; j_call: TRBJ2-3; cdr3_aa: CASSRGLGGRDTQYF; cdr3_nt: TGTGCCAGCTCACGCGGACTAGGTGGAAGGGATACGCAGTATTTT
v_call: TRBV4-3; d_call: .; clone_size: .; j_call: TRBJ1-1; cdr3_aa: CASSQGTRGFEAFF; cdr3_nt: TGCGCCAGCAGCCAAGGGACTCGGGGATTTGAAGCTTTCTTT
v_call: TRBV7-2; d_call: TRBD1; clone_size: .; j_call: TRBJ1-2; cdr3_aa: CASSPGTGVYGYTF; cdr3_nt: TGTGCCAGCAGCCCAGGGACAGGCGTCTATGGCTACACCTTC
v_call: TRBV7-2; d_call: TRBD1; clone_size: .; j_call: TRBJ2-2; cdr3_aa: CASSFRGQGNTGELFF; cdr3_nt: TGTGCCAGCAGCTTTAGAGGACAGGGGAACACCGGGGAGCTGTTTTTT
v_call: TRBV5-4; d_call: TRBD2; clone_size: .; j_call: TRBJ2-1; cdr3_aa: CASSLDFSRGADNEQFF; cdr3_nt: TGTGCCAGCAGCTTGGACTTCTCGCGGGGGGCGGACAATGAGCAGTTCTTC
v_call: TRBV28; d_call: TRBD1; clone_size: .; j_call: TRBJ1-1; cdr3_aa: CASSLARDRVNTEAFF; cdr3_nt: TGTGCCAGCAGTTTAGCCAGGGACAGGGTGAACACTGAAGCTTTCTTT
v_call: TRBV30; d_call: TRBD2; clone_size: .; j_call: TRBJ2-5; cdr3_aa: CAWSSGLELETQYF; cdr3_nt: TGTGCCTGGAGTTCGGGACTAGAACTGGAGACCCAGTACTTC
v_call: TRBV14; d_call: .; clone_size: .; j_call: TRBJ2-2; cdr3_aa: CASSQDRAGRGELFF; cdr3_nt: TGTGCCAGCAGCCAAGATAGGGCGGGGCGCGGGGAGCTGTTTTTT
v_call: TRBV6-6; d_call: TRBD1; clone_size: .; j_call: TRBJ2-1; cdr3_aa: CASSYLGTAEQFF; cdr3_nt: TGTGCCAGCAGTTACCTCGGGACAGCCGAGCAGTTCTTC
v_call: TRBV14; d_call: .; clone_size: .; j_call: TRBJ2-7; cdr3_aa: CASSQIGRAFWYF; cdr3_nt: TGTGCCAGCAGCCAAATAGGGCGGGCATTCTGGTACTTC
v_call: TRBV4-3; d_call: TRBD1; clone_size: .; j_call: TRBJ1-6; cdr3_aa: CASSQTGDVGSPLHF; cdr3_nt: TGCGCCAGCAGCCAGACAGGGGATGTAGGTTCACCCCTCCACTTT
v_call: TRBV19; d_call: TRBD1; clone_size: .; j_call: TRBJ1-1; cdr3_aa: CASSPADDREYTEAFF; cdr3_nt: TGTGCCAGTAGTCCAGCGGACGACAGGGAGTATACTGAAGCTTTCTTT
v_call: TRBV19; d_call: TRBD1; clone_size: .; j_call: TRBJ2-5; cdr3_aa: CASSPGDRFQETQYF; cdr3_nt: TGTGCCAGTAGTCCGGGGGACAGGTTTCAAGAGACCCAGTACTTC
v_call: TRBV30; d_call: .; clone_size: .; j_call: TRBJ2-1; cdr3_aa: CAWSVGSPNNEQFF; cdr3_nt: TGTGCCTGGAGTGTAGGTAGCCCCAACAATGAGCAGTTCTTC
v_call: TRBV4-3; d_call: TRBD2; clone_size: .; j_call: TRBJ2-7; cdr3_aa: CASSQDGTSGHYEQYF; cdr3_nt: TGCGCCAGCAGCCAAGACGGGACTAGCGGGCACTACGAGCAGTACTTC
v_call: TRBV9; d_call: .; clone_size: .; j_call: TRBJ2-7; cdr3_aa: CASSVGAGGIHEQYF; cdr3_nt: TGTGCCAGCAGCGTAGGTGCAGGGGGGATTCACGAGCAGTACTTC
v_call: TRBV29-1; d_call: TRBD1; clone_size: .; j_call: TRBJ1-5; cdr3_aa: CSVGTGGQPQHF; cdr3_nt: TGCAGCGTTGGGACAGGGGGCCAGCCCCAGCATTTT